This entry lists 22 T cell receptor beta chains sequenced from one sample in a study of T cell responses to AZD1222 COVID-19 vaccine. The data were produced by immunoSEQ multiplex PCR, yet TCRdb's version contains in-frame clones alone and is incomplete. The sample has some 170,000 clones; about 92% are singletons. This specimen consisted of peripheral blood, obtained on day 0 of AZD1222 vaccination. The receptors were gathered from an adult in good health.

Only one count was recorded for this clone. The rearrangement joins TRBV5-8 to TRBJ2-2, with D perhaps matching TRBD2 (5 bases). CDR3 size: 15 residues. Trimming took off 5 bases at V and 6 bases at J, with 17 bases between the two ends. Germline lookup yields CDR1 SGHTS and CDR2 YDEGEE. CDR3 in DNA: TGTGCCAGCAGGACCGACGGACCGAGGGCCGGGGAGCTGTTTTTT. Its translation is CASRTDGPRAGELFF.

This chain connects TRBV29-1 to TRBJ2-7, with D perhaps matching TRBD2 (6 bases). Looked up from germline, CDR1 is SQVTM and CDR2 is ANQGSEA. The V and J ends lost 4 bases and 3 bases respectively, with 13 bases between them. CDR3 length: 13 amino acids. CDR3 DNA sequence: TGCAGCGTTGGAGGCGGGAACTACTACGAGCAGTACTTC. Amino acid sequence: CSVGGGNYYEQYF.

The gene calls are TRBV4-1 and TRBJ1-5, with D tentatively TRBD1 (5 bases). Germline-derived CDR1 and CDR2 are MGHRA and YSYEKL. With 1 base removed from V and 7 bases from J, the gap between germline ends came to 14 bases. There are 15 residues in the CDR3. In DNA form, the CDR3 reads TGCGCCAGCAGCCAAGGGGACCTAAGCCAGCAGCCCCAGCATTTT. Its translation is CASSQGDLSQQPQHF.

In DNA, the CDR3 is TGTGCCAGCAGTTTTCGGGGAATCACAGATACGCAGTATTTT. It translates to CASSFRGITDTQYF. The J gene is TRBJ2-3, the V gene TRBV27; tentative D call: TRBD2 (5 bases). Per germline, CDR1 MNHEY and CDR2 SMNVEV (reference sequence). The CDR3 sequence is 14 residues long. V was cut by 3 bases and J by 2 bases, with 9 bases left in between.

The rearrangement links TRBV15 to TRBJ2-7, with no clear D. The CDR3 is made up of 15 amino acids. The V gene's germline CDR1 is LNHNV and CDR2 YYDKDF (reference sequence). The V and J ends lost 3 bases and 6 bases respectively, with 18 bases between them. The CDR3 loop is CATSSKLTITGEQYF. CDR3 coding DNA: TGTGCCACCAGCAGTAAGCTAACTATCACGGGCGAGCAGTACTTC.

In nucleotides, the CDR3 is TGCAGCGTTGATGAACAGGGGGACACTGAAGCTTTCTTT. Its protein is CSVDEQGDTEAFF. This chain connects TRBV29-1 to TRBJ1-1; 8 bases are shared with TRBD1. The V segment lost 3 bases and the J segment 3 bases; nucleotides outside the gene matches: 3. The CDR3 has 13 residues. Germline loops: CDR1 SQVTM, CDR2 ANQGSEA.

CDR3 region: CASRAGSYNEQFF. For the CDR3, the DNA is TGTGCCAGTCGGGCAGGTTCCTACAATGAGCAGTTCTTC. V gene TRBV27 combines with J gene TRBJ2-1; D not resolved. Germline-derived CDR1 and CDR2 are MNHEY and SMNVEV (reference sequence). With 9 bases removed from V and 1 base from J, the gap between germline ends came to 10 bases. This CDR3 contains 13 residues.

CDR3 coding DNA: TGTGCCAGCAGCCCCGAAGGGGGGCGTGATACGCAGTATTTT. Protein sequence: CASSPEGGRDTQYF. The rearrangement links TRBV13 to TRBJ2-3, with D perhaps assigned TRBD1 or TRBD2 (6 bases each). Trimming took off 5 bases at V and 6 bases at J, with 15 bases between the two ends. This CDR3 region has 14 residues. From germline, CDR1 is PRHDT and CDR2 FYEKMQ (reference sequence).

This clone occurred once. The genes are TRBV6-6 and TRBJ2-5, with 7 bases lining up with TRBD1. The CDR3 is 14 amino acids. In germline, CDR1 is MNHNY, CDR2 SVGAGI (reference sequence). The J segment lost 5 bases and the V segment lost 1 base, leaving 4 bases of the junction unmatched. CDR3 in amino acids: CASSYLGGGETQYF. In nucleotides, the CDR3 is TGTGCCAGCAGTTACTTAGGGGGCGGCGAGACCCAGTACTTC.

This chain links TRBV25-1 with TRBJ1-1; 7 positions match TRBD1. CDR1 and CDR2 (germline): MGHDK, SYGVNS. The CDR3 is 14 residues long. After removal of 5 bases from V and 10 bases from J, the junction contained 13 bases not matched to a gene. CDR3 nucleotides: TGTGCCAGCAGTCCCATCGGACAGGAGGCGGGAGCTTTCTTT. It yields the protein CASSPIGQEAGAFF.

The chain couples TRBV6-5 to TRBJ2-7, with a possible D match to TRBD1 (5 bases). There are 14 residues in the CDR3. CDR1 MNHEY and CDR2 SVGAGI come from the germline V gene. V lost 8 bases and J lost 6, with 20 bases in between. In nucleotides, the CDR3 is TGTGCCAGCGGTACCCAAGGGGCCCAGTCCGAGCAGTACTTC. It translates to CASGTQGAQSEQYF.

This clone was picked up a small number of times. The gene calls are TRBV25-1 and TRBJ1-5, with TRBD1 identical over 7 bases. In germline, CDR1 is MGHDK, CDR2 SYGVNS. The CDR3 covers 17 residues. Germline trimming cut 0 bases from V and 8 bases from J; bases unmatched to any gene: 13. The CDR3, as DNA: TGTGCCAGCAGTGAATACTCCGGGACAGAGATAATGGAGCCCCAGCATTTT. It translates to CASSEYSGTEIMEPQHF.

As for this clone: Additional DNA sequences in this sample encode the identical CDR3. The rearrangement links TRBV7-6 to TRBJ1-5; TRBD1 is a possible D gene (5 bases). Germline CDR1 is SGHVS and CDR2 is FNYEAQ. This CDR3 has 13 amino acids. Trimming took 1 base from V and 5 from J, leaving 6 bases between them. The CDR3 here is CASSLGGDQPQHF. The DNA of the CDR3 is TGTGCCAGCAGCTTAGGAGGGGATCAGCCCCAGCATTTT.

The gene calls are TRBV7-8 and TRBJ2-1; TRBD2 is a possible D gene (5 bases). Germline loops: CDR1 SGHVS, CDR2 FQNEAQ. Trimming took 5 bases from V and 7 from J, leaving 12 bases between them. This CDR3 spans 13 amino acids. The CDR3: CASSPRVGNEQFF. The CDR3 bases are TGTGCCAGCAGCCCGAGGGTCGGGAATGAGCAGTTCTTC.

This clone is a singleton in its sample. V gene TRBV11-2 combines with J gene TRBJ1-5; possible D gene TRBD1, 6 bases. The germline V gene encodes CDR1 SGHAT and CDR2 FQNNGV. This CDR3 spans 12 amino acids. V was trimmed by 0 bases and J by 11 bases, leaving 8 bases between them. The CDR3 DNA follows: TGTGCCAGCAGCTTAGATCAGGGGACCCAGCATTTT. Encoded protein: CASSLDQGTQHF. Together with reference TRBV11-2 and TRBJ1-5, the CDR3 gives the full variable domain: EAGVAQSPRYKIIEKRQSVAFWCNPISGHATLYWYQQILGQGPKLLIQFQNNGVVDDSQLPKDRFSAERLKGVDSTLKIQPAKLEDSAVYLCASSLDQGTQHFGDGTRLSIL.

The V gene is TRBV20-1, the J gene TRBJ2-7, with D perhaps TRBD1 or TRBD2 (6 bases each). V lost 6 bases, J lost 6 bases, and 12 bases lay in between. Germline-derived CDR1 and CDR2 are DFQATT and SNEGSKA (reference sequence). This CDR3 has 11 residues. The CDR3: CSARGVGEQYF. CDR3 DNA sequence: TGCAGTGCGAGGGGGGTTGGCGAGCAGTACTTC.

The J gene is TRBJ2-7, the V gene TRBV27; D is unclear. This CDR3 is built from 13 residues. The V gene's germline CDR1 is MNHEY and CDR2 SMNVEV (reference sequence). V lost 0 bases, J lost 9 bases, and 12 bases lay in between. CDR3 nucleotide sequence: TGTGCCAGCAGTTTATCGACTGGAACTGGGCAGTACTTC. It translates to CASSLSTGTGQYF.

The gene calls are TRBV5-1 and TRBJ1-1; D unresolved. Germline assignment: CDR1 SGHRS and CDR2 YFSETQ. The CDR3 totals 14 residues. Trimming pared 1 base from V and 3 bases from J, leaving 10 bases between. CDR3: CASSLIPRDTEAFF. CDR3 bases: TGCGCCAGCAGCTTGATCCCGCGGGACACTGAAGCTTTCTTT.

V usage is TRBV19 and J usage is TRBJ1-5; 8 bases fit TRBD1. Germline-derived CDR1 and CDR2 are LNHDA and SQIVND (reference sequence). Germline trimming cut 7 bases from V and 6 bases from J; bases unmatched to any gene: 11. The CDR3 is 15 amino acids. CDR3 sequence: CASTTPDRAGQPQHF. The CDR3 DNA follows: TGTGCCAGTACCACCCCGGACAGGGCAGGTCAGCCCCAGCATTTT.

The chain employs TRBV25-1 and TRBJ2-1, with D possibly TRBD2 on 5 matching bases. This CDR3 contains 14 residues. With 5 bases removed from V and 6 bases from J, the gap between germline ends came to 14 bases. Germline CDR1 reads MGHDK; CDR2 reads SYGVNS. The CDR3 nucleotides read TGTGCCAGCAGTCCTAGGATGAGCGGCAATGAGCAGTTCTTC. This sequence encodes CASSPRMSGNEQFF.

The chain employs TRBV5-6 and TRBJ1-1, with TRBD1 matching over 9 bases. The junction had 5 bases not matched to a gene; V was cut back by 0 bases and J by 2 bases. Per the germline V gene, CDR1 is SGHDT and CDR2 is YYEEEE. The CDR3 runs 16 residues. The CDR3 bases are TGTGCCAGCAGCTTGGCTGGACAGGGGCCAAACACTGAAGCTTTCTTT. This codes for CASSLAGQGPNTEAFF.

J is TRBJ2-7 and V is TRBV27; 7 nucleotides line up with TRBD2. The trim removed 6 bases at V and 2 bases at J, leaving 7 bases unmatched. The germline V gene encodes CDR1 MNHEY and CDR2 SMNVEV (reference sequence). The CDR3 contains 14 residues. Written as DNA, the CDR3 is TGTGCCAGCAGGAAAACTAGCGAGCCCTACGAGCAGTACTTC. Translating gives CASRKTSEPYEQYF.